This entry lists 15 T cell receptor beta chains sequenced from one sample in a study of blood T cells in healthy people across ages. Using a J-beta primer mix together with a sample-barcoded 5' primer, a second PCR was run for 7 to 11 cycles. TCRdb reanalysed the 5' RACE reads using MiXCR and keeps one entry per CDR3 protein. Of around 1.5 million distinct CDR3 sequences listed, roughly a third are singletons. What was sequenced was blood. Receptors were obtained from a woman in her 30s in good health.

This clonotype was seen a few times. This CDR3 is CSARDLISGTSIYEQYF. CDR3 coding DNA: TGCAGTGCTAGAGACCTTATATCCGGGACATCCATCTACGAGCAGTACTTC. The V and J genes are TRBV20-1 and TRBJ2-7; D is possibly TRBD1 (6 bases). Germline V gene lookup returns CDR1 DFQATT and CDR2 SNEGSKA (reference sequence). The length of the CDR3 is 17 residues. V lost 0 bases and J lost 3, with 21 bases in between.

The chain combines TRBV5-1 with TRBJ1-1, with D unresolved. Germline V lookup: CDR1 SGHRS, CDR2 YFSETQ. The CDR3 totals 15 residues. V lost 0 bases and J lost 0, with 9 bases in between. The CDR3 is CASSLGPGVNTEAFF. The CDR3 DNA is TGCGCCAGCAGCTTGGGGCCAGGAGTGAACACTGAAGCTTTCTTT. Full variable domain (remainder filled in from reference TRBV5-1 and TRBJ1-1): KAGVTQTPRYLIKTRGQQVTLSCSPISGHRSVSWYQQTPGQGLQFLFEYFSETQRNKGNFPGRFSGRQFSNSRSEMNVSTLELGDSALYLCASSLGPGVNTEAFFGQGTRLTVV.

The chain recombines TRBV20-1 with TRBJ2-5, with 7 bases identical to TRBD2. CDR1 DFQATT and CDR2 SNEGSKA come from the germline V gene (reference sequence). Trimming took 5 bases from V and 2 from J; bases not matched to a gene: 11. The CDR3 consists of 15 residues. Written as DNA, the CDR3 is TGCAGTGCTGCCCCCGGGACTAAGAAACAAGAGACCCAGTACTTC. It translates to CSAAPGTKKQETQYF.

The chain couples TRBV15 to TRBJ2-5; D possibly uses TRBD1 or TRBD2 (6 bases each). V shed 5 bases and J shed 1 base, with 14 bases lying between them. CDR1 is LNHNV and CDR2 is YYDKDF in the germline V gene (reference sequence). This CDR3 has 15 amino acids. The CDR3 DNA reads as TGTGCCACCAGCGGAGGGGACAAGCTCCAAGAGACCCAGTACTTC. Protein product: CATSGGDKLQETQYF.

The rearrangement links TRBV7-2 to TRBJ2-1; no firm D call. CDR3 length: 12 residues. Germline CDR1 SGHTA, CDR2 FQGNSA. V lost 2 bases and J 9 bases, leaving 8 bases between the germline ends. CDR3 sequence (DNA): TGTGCCAGCAGCTTATATTCGGGTGAGCAGTTCTTC. Amino acid sequence: CASSLYSGEQFF.

The chain uses TRBV5-1 and TRBJ2-1; perhaps TRBD2 as D (7 bases). Looked up from germline, CDR1 is SGHRS and CDR2 is YFSETQ. This CDR3 is built from 19 residues. Trimming left V 4 bases short and J 0 bases short, with 23 bases between. The CDR3 region is CASSRLQGWLADSYNEQFF. The CDR3 DNA reads as TGCGCCAGCAGCCGACTACAGGGTTGGCTAGCGGACTCCTACAATGAGCAGTTCTTC. Complete variable domain (other parts from reference TRBV5-1 and TRBJ2-1): KAGVTQTPRYLIKTRGQQVTLSCSPISGHRSVSWYQQTPGQGLQFLFEYFSETQRNKGNFPGRFSGRQFSNSRSEMNVSTLELGDSALYLCASSRLQGWLADSYNEQFFGPGTRLTVL.

The chain combines TRBV28 with TRBJ1-2, with TRBD1 matching 7 bases. The V and J ends lost 9 bases and 5 bases, in that order; junction bases with no gene match: 12. Germline CDR1 reads MDHEN; CDR2 reads SYDVKM. The CDR3 is 14 amino acids. The CDR3 loop reads CASYPTGFGYGYTF. The CDR3 nucleotides are TGTGCCAGTTACCCGACAGGGTTTGGGTATGGCTACACCTTC.

This clonotype was seen repeatedly, ten times or more. This chain links TRBV5-6 with TRBJ2-7, with 8 bases that match TRBD1. The trim removed 4 bases at V and 5 bases at J, leaving 2 bases unmatched. The V gene's germline CDR1 is SGHDT and CDR2 YYEEEE. The CDR3 is 12 residues long. This chain's CDR3 is CASSQTGDEQYF. The CDR3 nucleotides are TGTGCCAGCAGCCAGACAGGGGACGAGCAGTACTTC.

This clonotype was counted between two and nine times. DNA for the CDR3: TGTGCCAGCAGTGATGGAAGTAGGAGCTCAGATACGCAGTATTTT. Its translation: CASSDGSRSSDTQYF. V usage is TRBV25-1 and J usage is TRBJ2-3, with no clear D. The V gene lost 3 bases and the J gene lost 4 bases, with 14 bases spanning the gap. The germline CDR1 and CDR2 sequences are MGHDK and SYGVNS. The CDR3 is 15 amino acids.

This clonotype was seen just once. The rearrangement uses TRBV27 and TRBJ1-5, with D maybe TRBD1 (6 bases). The length of the CDR3 is 14 residues. Germline CDR1 and CDR2: MNHEY and SMNVEV (reference sequence). The ends were cut back, 1 base at V and 6 bases at J, with 10 bases in the middle. The CDR3 bases are TGTGCCAGCAGTTTATACGGGGGGCCTCAGCCCCAGCATTTT. Protein: CASSLYGGPQPQHF.

The V gene is TRBV29-1, the J gene TRBJ2-1, with D perhaps matching TRBD1 or TRBD2 (6 bases each). Germline assignment: CDR1 SQVTM and CDR2 ANQGSEA. The length of the CDR3 is 14 residues. The germline V and J ends were trimmed by 5 bases and 1 base, with 12 bases remaining between them. CDR3 DNA: TGCAGCGTTCATACAGGGAGGTCCTACAATGAGCAGTTCTTC. Protein: CSVHTGRSYNEQFF.

Concerning this clonotype: At one of its ends the junction is not consistent with the germline gene, which may arise from a read error. This chain joins TRBV20-1 and TRBJ2-1; a weak D match, TRBD1 (6 bases). Germline V CDR1 and CDR2: DFQATT, SNEGSKA (reference sequence). The CDR3 consists of 15 residues. CDR3: CFTNLGAGSYSEQFF. The CDR3, as DNA: TGCTTCACAAACCTGGGGGCAGGCTCCTACAGTGAGCAGTTCTTC.

The chain carries TRBV3-1 and TRBJ2-5, with 9 bases fitting TRBD1. The J segment lost 4 bases and the V segment lost 4 bases, leaving 4 bases of the junction unmatched. The germline V gene encodes CDR1 LGHDT and CDR2 YNNKEL (reference sequence). The CDR3 consists of 14 residues. The CDR3 DNA sequence: TGTGCCAGCAGCCGGGGGACAGGGCGAGAGACCCAGTACTTC. Translation gives CASSRGTGRETQYF.

V is TRBV6-1 and J is TRBJ2-3; D gene uncertain. Germline lookup yields CDR1 MNHNS and CDR2 SASEGT. CDR3 length equals 14 residues. The V gene lost 6 bases and the J gene lost 1 base, with 11 bases spanning the gap. CDR3 sequence reads: CASRTLTGTDTQYF. CDR3 DNA: TGTGCCAGCAGGACTCTCACAGGCACAGATACGCAGTATTTT.

The chain joins TRBV10-2 to TRBJ2-5; D might be TRBD1 (6 bases). The CDR3 runs 17 residues. CDR1 is WSHSY and CDR2 is SAAADI in the germline V gene. Trimming shortened V by 3 bases and J by 1 base, and 18 bases separated the two germline ends. The CDR3 DNA is TGCGCCAGCAGTGATTGGGCAGGGGCTAAATTCCAAGAGACCCAGTACTTC. Translated, it gives CASSDWAGAKFQETQYF.